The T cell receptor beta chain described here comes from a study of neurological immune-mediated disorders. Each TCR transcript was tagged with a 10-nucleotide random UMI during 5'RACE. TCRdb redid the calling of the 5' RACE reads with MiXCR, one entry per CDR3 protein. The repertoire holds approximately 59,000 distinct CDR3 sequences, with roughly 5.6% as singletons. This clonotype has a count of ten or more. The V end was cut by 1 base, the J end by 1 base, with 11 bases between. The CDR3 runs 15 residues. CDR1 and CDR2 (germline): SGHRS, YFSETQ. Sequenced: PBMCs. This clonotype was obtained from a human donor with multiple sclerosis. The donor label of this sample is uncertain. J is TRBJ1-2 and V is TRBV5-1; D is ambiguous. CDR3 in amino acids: CASSLTGYLNYGYTF. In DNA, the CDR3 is TGCGCCAGCAGCTTGACGGGATACCTTAACTATGGCTACACCTTC. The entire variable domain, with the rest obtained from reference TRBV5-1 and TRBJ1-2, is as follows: KAGVTQTPRYLIKTRGQQVTLSCSPISGHRSVSWYQQTPGQGLQFLFEYFSETQRNKGNFPGRFSGRQFSNSRSEMNVSTLELGDSALYLCASSLTGYLNYGYTFGSGTRLTVV.